The T cell receptor (beta chain) described here comes from a study of response to subunit inactivated influenza vaccine. The CDR3 is 14 amino acids. Germline CDR1 reads MNHNS; CDR2 reads SASEGT. Germline trimming cut 6 bases from V and 6 bases from J; bases unmatched to any gene: 7. With regard to this clonotype: What it binds is unknown.

TCRdb independently ran MiXCR on the RT-PCR reads; one entry per CDR3 protein. The sample gives some 500,000 distinct CDR3 sequences, roughly 13% of which show up once; roughly 14% is in the top ten. Findings of the study overall: Authors suggested each seasonal influenza vaccination recruits few new T cells.

This clonotype originated in a man in his fifties who received an inactivated influenza vaccine. The input for sequencing was PBMCs from blood, taken about 40 days after vaccination. This chain connects TRBV6-1 to TRBJ2-7; TRBD1 aligns across 11 bases. In nucleotides, the CDR3 is TGTGCCAGCAGACCCGGGACAGGGGGGAGCGAGCAGTACTTC. Its translation is CASRPGTGGSEQYF.